Presented here are 24 T cell receptor beta chains from one specimen sequenced in a study of shared clonotypes between healthy human individuals. Only in-frame clones appear in the TCRdb table, and some are missing; sequencing was by immunoSEQ multiplex PCR. The data contain 330,000 or so clones, around 70% of them seen just once; the ten biggest clones take up about 10%. Material: memory CD4+ T cells sorted from blood. Specified subset: CD45RA-negative fraction. Every receptor here comes from a man aged 25-45 years in good health.

This clone was seen a single time. J is TRBJ1-6 and V is TRBV7-2; 9 bases are a match to TRBD1. CDR1 is SGHTA and CDR2 is FQGNSA in the germline V gene. The CDR3 length is 16 residues. V dropped 2 bases and J dropped 6; count of bases not matched to a gene: 5. The CDR3 DNA reads as TGTGCCAGCAGCTTATTACAGGGGGCAGTTAATTCACCCCTCCACTTT. Translated, it gives CASSLLQGAVNSPLHF. The complete variable domain, with remaining parts taken from reference TRBV7-2 and TRBJ1-6, reads GAGVSQSPSNKVTEKGKDVELRCDPISGHTALYWYRQSLGQGLEFLIYFQGNSAPDKSGLPSDRFSAERTGGSVSTLTIQRTQQEDSAVYLCASSLLQGAVNSPLHFGNGTRLTVT.

This sequence joins TRBV6-5 and TRBJ2-3; D ambiguous. This CDR3 is 14 amino acids long. Germline loops: CDR1 MNHEY, CDR2 SVGAGI. Trimming pared 5 bases from V and 6 bases from J, leaving 15 bases between. CDR3 DNA sequence: TGTGCCAGCAGTCCCATCGGACGAGGTGATACGCAGTATTTT. Translated, it gives CASSPIGRGDTQYF.

This clone appeared a single time. The chain links TRBV10-3 to TRBJ2-3, with 8 bases lining up with TRBD2. Germline lookup yields CDR1 ENHRY and CDR2 SYGVKD. The CDR3 covers 17 residues. J gave up 5 bases and V 3 bases, and 13 bases lay outside the gene matches. CDR3 in DNA: TGTGCCATCAGTGACGGCGTAGCGGGGCGGAATATAGATACGCAGTATTTT. Residues: CAISDGVAGRNIDTQYF.

The V call is TRBV19, the J call TRBJ1-5, with a tentative D call TRBD1 (5 bases). The germline CDR1 and CDR2 sequences are LNHDA and SQIVND (reference sequence). V lost 3 bases and J lost 5, with 17 bases in between. CDR3 length equals 16 residues. This CDR3 is CASSIREGKPHQPQHF. Here the CDR3 DNA reads TGTGCCAGTAGTATTAGGGAGGGGAAGCCACATCAGCCCCAGCATTTT.

The chain combines TRBV6-1 with TRBJ1-1; no reliable D call. Between the trimmed V and J ends, which lost 3 bases and 1 base, there was a span of 6 bases. CDR1 and CDR2 (germline): MNHNS, SASEGT. The CDR3 runs 13 residues. Written as DNA, the CDR3 is TGTGCCAGCAGTGAGACGGGGAACACTGAAGCTTTCTTT. Residues: CASSETGNTEAFF.

The rearrangement joins TRBV14 to TRBJ1-4, with D uncertain. This CDR3 has 15 residues. Germline loops: CDR1 SGHDN, CDR2 FVKESK. V was pared by 3 bases and J by 8 bases, with 16 bases between. As DNA, the CDR3 is TGTGCCAGCAGCCAGCGGACGGGGTTGAGCGAAAAACTGTTTTTT. Amino acids: CASSQRTGLSEKLFF.

The rearrangement links TRBV2 to TRBJ2-5; 10 bases are shared with TRBD1. With V trimmed by 5 bases and J by 2 bases, 5 bases remained unmatched. CDR3 length equals 15 residues. CDR1 SNHLY and CDR2 FYNNEI come from the germline V gene. CDR3 nucleotide sequence: TGTGCCAGCAGTCGAGGACAGGGGGGGCAAGAGACCCAGTACTTC. Protein: CASSRGQGGQETQYF.

The chain couples TRBV11-2 to TRBJ2-1; TRBD2 agrees at 11 bases. CDR3 size: 18 residues. V lost 4 bases to trimming and J lost 2 bases; unmatched junction nucleotides: 10. The germline V gene encodes CDR1 SGHAT and CDR2 FQNNGV. In DNA form, the CDR3 reads TGTGCCAGCAGCTCGCAAACTAGCGGGAGAGGCCCCTACAATGAGCAGTTCTTC. It encodes CASSSQTSGRGPYNEQFF.

The sample holds a few counts of this clone. This rearrangement joins TRBV4-1 to TRBJ1-3; no clear D gene. The germline V gene encodes CDR1 MGHRA and CDR2 YSYEKL. The length of the CDR3 is 17 residues. Trimming removed 3 bases from V and 0 bases from J, with 15 bases in between. CDR3 sequence: CASSQVSGSPSGNTIYF. CDR3 in DNA: TGCGCCAGCAGCCAGGTTTCGGGTAGTCCCTCTGGAAACACCATATATTTT.

This rearrangement joins TRBV15 to TRBJ2-3; no firm D call. The germline gives CDR1 LNHNV, CDR2 YYDKDF (reference sequence). V dropped 0 bases and J dropped 8 bases, with 9 bases sitting between them. CDR3 length: 13 amino acids. The CDR3 loop is CATSRDRTGTQYF. The CDR3 DNA follows: TGTGCCACCAGCAGAGATCGTACGGGTACGCAGTATTTT.

This clone was seen more than once but under ten times. The chain has TRBV7-2 and TRBJ1-5; D remains ambiguous. The V gene's germline CDR1 is SGHTA and CDR2 FQGNSA. Trimming took off 2 bases at V and 7 bases at J, with 9 bases between the two ends. This CDR3 region has 13 residues. The CDR3 DNA reads TGTGCCAGCAGCTTACGAAGCGGGCAGCCCCAGCATTTT. As protein: CASSLRSGQPQHF.

The chain couples TRBV5-4 to TRBJ2-1; 11 bases align to TRBD1. The CDR3 is made up of 17 amino acids. With 4 bases clipped from V and 6 bases from J, the junction kept 12 bases outside the gene matches. The germline gives CDR1 SGHNT, CDR2 YYREEE (reference sequence). CDR3 region: CASSRAPGQGVFNEQFF. CDR3 coding DNA: TGTGCCAGCAGCCGAGCCCCGGGACAGGGGGTTTTCAATGAGCAGTTCTTC.

This clone was counted a single time. The junction departs from germline at one end; a sequencing error may be responsible. The chain combines TRBV7-2 with TRBJ1-1, with D maybe TRBD1 (5 bases). The CDR3 sequence is 12 residues long. Germline V gives CDR1 SGHTA, CDR2 FQGNSA. The CDR3 loop is CASSLGWGPLAF. DNA for the CDR3: TGTGCCAGCAGCTTAGGATGGGGACCGCTCGCTTTT.

J is TRBJ2-7 and V is TRBV19; 9 bases align to TRBD1. Germline values: CDR1 LNHDA, CDR2 SQIVND (reference sequence). This CDR3 has 13 amino acids. Trimming cost V 3 bases and J 8 bases; bases outside gene matches: 5. CDR3 residues: CASSMDRGVKQYF. CDR3 DNA sequence: TGTGCCAGTAGTATGGACAGGGGAGTGAAGCAGTACTTC.

This clone was found once. V usage is TRBV14 and J usage is TRBJ2-7; 11 positions match TRBD2. Germline V gene lookup returns CDR1 SGHDN and CDR2 FVKESK. The CDR3 contains 14 residues. The V and J ends lost 5 bases and 5 bases, in that order; junction bases with no gene match: 5. The CDR3 loop is CASSGIAGGNEQYF. CDR3 coding DNA: TGTGCCAGCAGCGGGATAGCGGGAGGGAACGAGCAGTACTTC.

The genes are TRBV5-1 and TRBJ2-7; weak D call: TRBD1 (6 bases). Trimming shortened V by 5 bases and J by 5 bases, and 14 bases separated the two germline ends. Germline V lookup: CDR1 SGHRS, CDR2 YFSETQ. CDR3 size: 13 residues. The CDR3 bases are TGCGCCAGCAGTTTACAGGGTTCCAACGAGCAGTACTTC. This sequence encodes CASSLQGSNEQYF.

This clone was recorded a few times. The CDR3 reads CASSLTSNEQFF. The CDR3 bases are TGTGCCAGCAGCTTAACGAGCAATGAGCAGTTCTTC. The chain is built from TRBV7-3 and TRBJ2-1; D gene ambiguous. The CDR3 loop spans 12 amino acids. CDR1 is SGHTA and CDR2 is FQGTGA in the germline V gene. Deletions cut 0 bases from V and 6 bases from J, with 3 bases between.

V and J are TRBV15 and TRBJ1-1; D might be TRBD1 (5 bases). Per the germline V gene, CDR1 is LNHNV and CDR2 is YYDKDF (reference sequence). Deletions cut 5 bases from V and 4 bases from J, with 11 bases between. The CDR3 has 13 residues. CDR3 nucleotides: TGTGCCACCAGCCTGCAGGGAGGCACTGAAGCTTTCTTT. The encoded protein is CATSLQGGTEAFF.

This clone appeared a single time. V is TRBV6-5 and J is TRBJ2-1; TRBD2 aligns across 11 bases. J lost 4 bases, V lost 8 bases, and 7 bases had no gene match. Per the germline V gene, CDR1 is MNHEY and CDR2 is SVGAGI. This CDR3 spans 15 amino acids. The CDR3 loop is CASGRSGRAYNEQFF. DNA of the CDR3: TGTGCCAGCGGCCGTAGCGGGAGGGCGTACAATGAGCAGTTCTTC.

The CDR3 loop is CASSLAGSPGFYEQYF. The CDR3 DNA reads TGCGCCAGCAGCTTGGCCGGGAGCCCGGGGTTCTACGAGCAGTACTTC. The chain combines TRBV5-1 with TRBJ2-7; D perhaps matches TRBD2 (6 bases). CDR3 length equals 16 residues. V shed 0 bases and J shed 3 bases, with 16 bases lying between them. In germline, CDR1 is SGHRS, CDR2 YFSETQ.

This sequence joins TRBV7-2 and TRBJ1-5, with 7 bases matching TRBD1. The germline gives CDR1 SGHTA, CDR2 FQGNSA. V lost 4 bases, J lost 2 bases, and 5 bases stayed unmatched. CDR3 length: 15 amino acids. The CDR3 loop is CASSSLGQGNQPQHF. In DNA form, the CDR3 reads TGTGCCAGCAGCTCCCTAGGACAGGGCAATCAGCCCCAGCATTTT.

J is TRBJ2-3 and V is TRBV28; 7 bases are shared with TRBD2. The V and J ends lost 5 bases and 6 bases, in that order; junction bases with no gene match: 8. The length of the CDR3 is 14 residues. Germline-derived CDR1 and CDR2 are MDHEN and SYDVKM. CDR3 sequence: CASSPRGEGDTQYF. The CDR3 DNA sequence: TGTGCCAGCAGTCCCCGGGGGGAGGGGGATACGCAGTATTTT.

The V call is TRBV11-2, the J call TRBJ2-3, with 9 bases that match TRBD2. With 4 bases clipped from V and 2 bases from J, the junction kept 10 bases outside the gene matches. Germline CDR1 SGHAT, CDR2 FQNNGV. The CDR3 is 17 residues long. The CDR3: CASSSFLAGRYTDTQYF. CDR3 in DNA: TGTGCCAGCAGCTCGTTCCTAGCGGGAAGATACACAGATACGCAGTATTTT. Full variable domain (rest looked up from reference TRBV11-2 and TRBJ2-3): EAGVAQSPRYKIIEKRQSVAFWCNPISGHATLYWYQQILGQGPKLLIQFQNNGVVDDSQLPKDRFSAERLKGVDSTLKIQPAKLEDSAVYLCASSSFLAGRYTDTQYFGPGTRLTVL.

This chain connects TRBV29-1 to TRBJ1-1; D perhaps matches TRBD1 (5 bases). Trimming removed 0 bases at V and 11 bases at J, with 19 bases between. Per germline, CDR1 SQVTM and CDR2 ANQGSEA. The CDR3 consists of 14 residues. CDR3 in DNA: TGCAGCGTTGAAGATCTTCAGGGCCTGTCGAGGGCTTTCTTT. Translation gives CSVEDLQGLSRAFF.